This T cell receptor (beta chain) is from a study of T cell responses to AZD1222 COVID-19 vaccine. V lost 2 bases to trimming and J lost 1 base, with 8 bases between them. The CDR3 spans 15 residues. The germline V gene has CDR1 MNHEY and CDR2 SVGAGI. The assay was immunoSEQ multiplex PCR, and TCRdb's table has in-frame clones only and misses some. The sample shows 150,000 to 200,000 clones, roughly 92% of them seen only once. Sample: peripheral blood, taken 28 days after the second AZD1222 dose. The receptor comes from an adult who received the AZD1222 COVID-19 vaccine. The chain carries TRBV6-5 and TRBJ2-2; D remains ambiguous. CDR3 sequence reads: CASSYQQKNTGELFF. CDR3 coding DNA: TGTGCCAGCAGTTACCAGCAGAAGAACACCGGGGAGCTGTTTTTT.